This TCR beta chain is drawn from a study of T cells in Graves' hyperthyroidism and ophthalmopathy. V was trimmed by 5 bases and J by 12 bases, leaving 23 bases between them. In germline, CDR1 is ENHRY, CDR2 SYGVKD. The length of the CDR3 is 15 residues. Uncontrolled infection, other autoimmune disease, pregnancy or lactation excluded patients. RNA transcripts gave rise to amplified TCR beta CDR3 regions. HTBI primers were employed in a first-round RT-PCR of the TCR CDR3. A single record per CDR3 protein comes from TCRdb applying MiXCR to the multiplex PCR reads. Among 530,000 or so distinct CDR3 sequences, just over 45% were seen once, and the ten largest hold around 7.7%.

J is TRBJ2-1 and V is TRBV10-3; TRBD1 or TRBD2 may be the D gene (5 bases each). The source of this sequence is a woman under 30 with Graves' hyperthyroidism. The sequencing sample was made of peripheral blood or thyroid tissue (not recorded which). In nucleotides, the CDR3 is TGTGCCATCAGTACACGAACCCGGGGCTCAGATACGCAGTTCTTC. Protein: CAISTRTRGSDTQFF.